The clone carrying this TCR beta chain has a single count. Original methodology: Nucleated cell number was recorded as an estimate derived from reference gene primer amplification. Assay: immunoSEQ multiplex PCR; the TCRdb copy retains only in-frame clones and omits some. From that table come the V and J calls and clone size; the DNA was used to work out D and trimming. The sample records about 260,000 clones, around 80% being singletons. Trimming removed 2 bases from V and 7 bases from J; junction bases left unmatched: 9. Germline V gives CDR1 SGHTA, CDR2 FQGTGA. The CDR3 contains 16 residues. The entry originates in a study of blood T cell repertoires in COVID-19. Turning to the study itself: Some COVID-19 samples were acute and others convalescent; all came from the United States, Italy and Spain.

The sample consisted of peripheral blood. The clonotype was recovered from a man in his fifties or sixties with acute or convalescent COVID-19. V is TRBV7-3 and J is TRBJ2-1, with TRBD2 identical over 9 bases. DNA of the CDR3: TGTGCCAGCAGCTTATGGGTAGCGGGAGTGGCAAATGAGCAGTTCTTC. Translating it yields CASSLWVAGVANEQFF. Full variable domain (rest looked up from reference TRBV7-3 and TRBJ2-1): GAGVSQTPSNKVTEKGKYVELRCDPISGHTALYWYRQSLGQGPEFLIYFQGTGAADDSGLPNDRFFAVRPEGSVSTLKIQRTERGDSAVYLCASSLWVAGVANEQFFGPGTRLTVL.